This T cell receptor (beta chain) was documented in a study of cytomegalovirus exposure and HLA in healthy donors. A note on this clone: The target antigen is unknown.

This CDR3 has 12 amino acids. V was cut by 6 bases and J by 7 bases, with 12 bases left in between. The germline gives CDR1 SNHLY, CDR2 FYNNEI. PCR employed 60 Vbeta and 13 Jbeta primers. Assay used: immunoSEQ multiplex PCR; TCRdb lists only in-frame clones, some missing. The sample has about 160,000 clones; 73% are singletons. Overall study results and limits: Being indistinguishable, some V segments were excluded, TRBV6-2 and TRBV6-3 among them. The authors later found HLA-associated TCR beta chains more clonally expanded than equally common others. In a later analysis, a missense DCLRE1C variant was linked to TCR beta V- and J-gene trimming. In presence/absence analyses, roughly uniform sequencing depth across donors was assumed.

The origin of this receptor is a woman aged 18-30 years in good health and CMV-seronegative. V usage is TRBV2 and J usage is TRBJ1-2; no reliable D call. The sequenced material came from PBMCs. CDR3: CASRFWSTGYTF. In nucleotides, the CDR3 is TGTGCCAGCAGGTTTTGGAGCACTGGCTACACCTTC.